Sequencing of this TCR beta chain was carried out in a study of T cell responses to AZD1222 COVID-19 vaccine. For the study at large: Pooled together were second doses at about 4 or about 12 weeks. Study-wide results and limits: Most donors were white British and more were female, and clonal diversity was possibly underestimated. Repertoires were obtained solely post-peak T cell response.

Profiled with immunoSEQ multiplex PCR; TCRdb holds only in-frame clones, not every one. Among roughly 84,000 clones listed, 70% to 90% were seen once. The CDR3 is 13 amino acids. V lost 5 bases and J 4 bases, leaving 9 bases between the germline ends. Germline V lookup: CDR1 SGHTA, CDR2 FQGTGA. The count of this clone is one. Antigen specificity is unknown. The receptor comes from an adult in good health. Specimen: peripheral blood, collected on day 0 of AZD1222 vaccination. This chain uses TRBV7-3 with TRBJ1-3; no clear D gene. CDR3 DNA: TGTGCCAGCAGCCCCTCACAGGGAAACACCATATATTTT. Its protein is CASSPSQGNTIYF.